The clone carrying this TCR beta chain occurred once. Primers: 60 Vbeta forward and 13 Jbeta reverse. TCRdb keeps only in-frame clones here, not all; method: immunoSEQ multiplex PCR. This sample carries fewer than 45,000 clones, around 68% of them seen once, and the ten largest clones take roughly 3.7%. This specimen comes from a study of cytomegalovirus exposure and HLA in healthy donors. The TCR was taken from a man aged 40-49 years in good health and CMV-seronegative. The sample was PBMCs.

As DNA, the CDR3 is TGCGCCAGCAGCCAAGGTGACAGGACACCTCAAGGCTACACCTTC. Translation gives CASSQGDRTPQGYTF. The chain couples TRBV4-1 to TRBJ1-2, with D perhaps TRBD1 (6 bases). This CDR3 comprises 15 residues. The V end lost 1 base, the J end lost 8 bases, and 17 bases lay between the germline ends. Germline CDR1 reads MGHRA; CDR2 reads YSYEKL.